The 8 T cell receptor beta chains reported below all come from one sample, sequenced in a study of shared clonotypes between healthy human individuals. Assay: immunoSEQ multiplex PCR; the TCRdb copy retains only in-frame clones and omits some. The sample consists of millions of clones, roughly 96% of them appearing once. The sample was naive CD4+ T cells sorted from blood. As to subset: CD45RA+ positively selected. Receptors originate from a man younger than 35 in good health.

The chain uses TRBV6-5 and TRBJ1-5; D possibly corresponds to TRBD1 (5 bases). CDR1 MNHEY and CDR2 SVGAGI come from the germline V gene. The V end lost 4 bases, the J end lost 1 base, and 14 bases lay between the germline ends. The CDR3 has 16 amino acids. The CDR3 spells CASSFRQRGSNQPQHF. CDR3 DNA sequence: TGTGCCAGCAGTTTTCGTCAGCGGGGGAGCAATCAGCCCCAGCATTTT.

In this sample, this clone turned up once. J is TRBJ1-2 and V is TRBV7-9; 9 positions match TRBD1. After removal of 0 bases from V and 7 bases from J, the junction contained 12 bases not matched to a gene. The germline V gene encodes CDR1 SEHNR and CDR2 FQNEAQ (reference sequence). The CDR3 extends over 17 amino acids. This CDR3 reads CASSLALTGGQYVGYTF. DNA for the CDR3: TGTGCCAGCAGCTTAGCGCTGACAGGGGGTCAGTATGTTGGCTACACCTTC.

The chain links TRBV28 to TRBJ1-6; D might be TRBD1 (5 bases). Per germline, CDR1 MDHEN and CDR2 SYDVKM. The V gene lost 6 bases and the J gene lost 9 bases, with 6 bases spanning the gap. This CDR3 spans 11 amino acids. CDR3 sequence: CASRGRSPLHF. The DNA for the CDR3 is TGTGCCAGCAGGGGACGTTCACCCCTCCACTTT.

The genes are TRBV19 and TRBJ1-2; a possible D gene is TRBD1 (5 bases). Germline CDR1 and CDR2: LNHDA and SQIVND (reference sequence). The V gene lost 4 bases and the J gene lost 2 bases, with 17 bases spanning the gap. The CDR3 totals 16 residues. DNA of the CDR3: TGTGCCAGTAGTAGTAAAGTTTGGGGCAGCAACTATGGCTACACCTTC. The encoded protein is CASSSKVWGSNYGYTF.

This sequence joins TRBV4-1 and TRBJ2-1, with TRBD1 identical over 10 bases. The CDR3 is 16 residues long. CDR1 is MGHRA and CDR2 is YSYEKL in the germline V gene. V was pared by 0 bases and J by 6 bases, with 5 bases of the junction left unmatched. CDR3: CASSQEGQGKGNEQFF. Written as DNA, the CDR3 is TGCGCCAGCAGCCAAGAGGGACAGGGGAAGGGCAATGAGCAGTTCTTC.

This clone was picked up one time. The chain is built from TRBV7-9 and TRBJ1-2, with TRBD1 identical over 7 bases. Losses at the gene ends were 5 bases for V and 3 bases for J; bases not matched to a gene: 9. CDR3 length: 15 amino acids. The germline CDR1 and CDR2 sequences are SEHNR and FQNEAQ (reference sequence). In DNA form, the CDR3 reads TGTGCCAGCAGCACATTCAGGGGGGCAGACTATGGCTACACCTTC. Translating it yields CASSTFRGADYGYTF.

This clone was seen just once. The V and J genes are TRBV5-1 and TRBJ2-3; tentatively, D is TRBD1 or TRBD2 (5 bases each). The germline gives CDR1 SGHRS, CDR2 YFSETQ. The CDR3 consists of 15 residues. V was pared by 3 bases and J by 2 bases, with 13 bases between. CDR3 sequence (DNA): TGCGCCAGCAGCTATCCGGGACCAGACACAGATACGCAGTATTTT. It yields the protein CASSYPGPDTDTQYF.

V gene TRBV30 combines with J gene TRBJ2-7, with 8 bases that match TRBD1. CDR1 and CDR2 (germline): GTSNPN, SVGIG (reference sequence). This CDR3 spans 13 amino acids. The V gene end was trimmed by 5 bases and the J gene end by 5 bases; junction bases not matched to a gene: 8. CDR3 in DNA: TGTGCCTGGTCGACAGGGGCGAGGAACGAGCAGTACTTC. Translation: CAWSTGARNEQYF.